This TCR beta chain was profiled in a study of T cells in Graves' hyperthyroidism and ophthalmopathy (dated by TCRdb to about 2019). Some background on the complete study: Peripheral blood was collected at initial diagnosis, before any treatment. To identify distinguishing TCR V-J signatures, a discovery cohort of 100 patients was used, comprising 43 with Graves' ophthalmopathy and 55 to 65 with stable Graves' hyperthyroidism. An independent validation cohort of under 20 hyperthyroidism patients and about 15 patients who later progressed to ophthalmopathy tested prospective prediction of ophthalmopathy. For training and testing, the 100 or so patients in the discovery cohort were randomly divided in a 7:3 ratio. The study also compared thyroid tissue and blood T-cell repertoires from five or six Graves' hyperthyroidism patients. Following sampling, methimazole starting at 30 mg daily was given to hyperthyroidism patients, and high-dose intravenous methylprednisolone was given to ophthalmopathy patients. The paper reports TCR Vbeta CDR3 sequencing of more than 120 peripheral blood samples: around 45 ophthalmopathy, roughly 80 hyperthyroidism and around 17 progressor patients.

The CDR3 contains 19 residues, cysteine and phenylalanine counted. The read is trimmed to its CDR3 DNA, 57 bases read in frame from base 1. The germline V gene (reference sequence) sets CDR1 to LGHDT and CDR2 to YNNKEL. Trimming accounts for 3 bases at V and 2 bases at J, while the number of junction bases matched to no gene is 17. Points on this clonotype: There is no known antigen for this receptor. No base-level quality is on record; no much larger clone is a single base apart.

Results and caveats for the whole study, not just this receptor: In validation, the model predicted progression to ophthalmopathy a median of about 6 months before onset, with about 71% sensitivity and 72.22% specificity. Sample size was not statistically predetermined, and blinding of investigators to group allocation was not performed. A 13 V-J signature model separated ophthalmopathy from stable hyperthyroidism, with around 91% sensitivity and roughly 84% specificity in cross-validation and 80%/75% in testing. Blood samples also contained most of the expanded thyroid clonotypes (frequency above 0.001), which suggests that blood repertoires may reflect thyroid immune responses.

Moderately to severely active disease, a Clinical Activity Score of at least 3, a NOSPECS grade of at least 4, and a duration under 3 months were present in ophthalmopathy patients. Any patient with an uncontrolled infection, another autoimmune disease, pregnancy or lactation was excluded. Clinical symptoms, serum thyroxine and TRAb, thyroid ultrasound, and orbital computed tomography formed the basis for the diagnoses. PBMCs were isolated from about 9.1 ml of fresh peripheral blood by Ficoll-Paque density gradient centrifugation. Total RNA was extracted using Trizol reagent, and RNA quality was assessed on an Agilent 2100 Bioanalyzer. TCR beta CDR3 regions were amplified from RNA transcripts. The first round of RT-PCR for the TCR CDR3 was performed with the HTBI primer set and the Qiagen OneStep RT-PCR kit. A second multiplex PCR round built the libraries, followed by size selection and purification. The libraries were sequenced on an Illumina HiSeq2000 using paired-end 100 bp reads. On the authors' methods: SOAPnuke was used to process the raw data, throwing out any read that contained adapters or uncalled bases, had a mean Phred below 15, or lacked an exact constant-primer or identifier match. High-quality paired reads were merged with COPE v1.2.5, and unique nucleotide sequences were defined as clonotypes. Clonotypes were aligned to IMGT TRBV, TRBD and TRBJ reference segments using MiTCR v1.1. The analysis included only V-J combinations with a frequency above 0.0001, which together covered approximately 99% of the repertoires. A TCS score was defined as the ratio between F50 (clonal expansion) and ExV (chaos), using BLOSUM62-based TCRdist between CDR3 peptides within each V-J. Welch's t-statistics and random forest reduced approximately 520 V-J features to under 15, which were used in a naive Bayes classifier (R e1071). TCRdb reworked the public reads: Q25 trimming with fastp, MiXCR clone assembly, productive beta chains retained. When rows share a CDR3 protein, they turn into one entry using the most common DNA and genes. The V and J calls reflect TCRdb's pipeline rather than the authors' work. The table for this sample lists 400,000 or so distinct CDR3 sequences; more than 12% of them were counted only once. In total, the top ten clones hold 28% of the sample.

Sequenced sample: blood. The V and J segments used are TRBV3-1 and TRBJ2-3; 7 central nucleotides agree with TRBD2. This receptor was taken from a man aged 45-65 years with Graves' ophthalmopathy. The CDR3 in this case is CASSHKAGTTFGPTDTQYF. The sequenced DNA is TGTGCCAGCAGCCATAAAGCGGGAACCACTTTTGGGCCCACAGATACGCAGTATTTT.